The clone carrying this T cell receptor (beta chain) was seen a single time. This sample stems from a study of blood T cell repertoires in COVID-19. In the study overall: From the United States, Italy and Spain came samples of acute and convalescent COVID-19. Sources were T cells, B-cell-depleted T cells, or PBMCs; the material itself was cDNA or gDNA.

Germline V gene sequence: CDR1 PRHDT, CDR2 FYEKMQ (reference sequence). The germline V and J ends were trimmed by 0 bases and 1 base, with 9 bases remaining between them. The length of the CDR3 is 15 residues. Original handling: Counts of nucleated cells, estimated from reference gene primer amplification, were obtained. Only in-frame clones appear in the TCRdb table, and some are missing; sequencing was by immunoSEQ multiplex PCR. Clone size and V and J calls were adopted from that table, with D and trimming inferred from the DNA. This sample has 65,000 to 90,000 clones, with 88% found just once. The receptor comes from a human donor in a cohort sampled during active COVID-19. The chain is built from TRBV13 and TRBJ2-5; D is uncertain. Sample: peripheral blood. The CDR3 region is CASSLGATVQETQYF. The DNA for the CDR3 is TGTGCCAGCAGCTTAGGGGCCACAGTCCAAGAGACCCAGTACTTC.